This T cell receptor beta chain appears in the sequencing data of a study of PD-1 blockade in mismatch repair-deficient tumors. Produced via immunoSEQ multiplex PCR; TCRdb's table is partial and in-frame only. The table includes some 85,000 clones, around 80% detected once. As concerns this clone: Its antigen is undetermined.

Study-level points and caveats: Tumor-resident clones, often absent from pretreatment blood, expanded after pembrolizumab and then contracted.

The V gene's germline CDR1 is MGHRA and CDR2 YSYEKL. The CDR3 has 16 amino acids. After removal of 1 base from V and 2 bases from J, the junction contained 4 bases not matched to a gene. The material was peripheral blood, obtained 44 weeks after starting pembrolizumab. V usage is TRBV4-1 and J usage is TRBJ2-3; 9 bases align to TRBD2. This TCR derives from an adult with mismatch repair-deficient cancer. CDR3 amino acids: CASSQGLAGYTDTQYF. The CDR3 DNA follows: TGCGCCAGCAGCCAAGGGCTAGCGGGGTACACAGATACGCAGTATTTT.